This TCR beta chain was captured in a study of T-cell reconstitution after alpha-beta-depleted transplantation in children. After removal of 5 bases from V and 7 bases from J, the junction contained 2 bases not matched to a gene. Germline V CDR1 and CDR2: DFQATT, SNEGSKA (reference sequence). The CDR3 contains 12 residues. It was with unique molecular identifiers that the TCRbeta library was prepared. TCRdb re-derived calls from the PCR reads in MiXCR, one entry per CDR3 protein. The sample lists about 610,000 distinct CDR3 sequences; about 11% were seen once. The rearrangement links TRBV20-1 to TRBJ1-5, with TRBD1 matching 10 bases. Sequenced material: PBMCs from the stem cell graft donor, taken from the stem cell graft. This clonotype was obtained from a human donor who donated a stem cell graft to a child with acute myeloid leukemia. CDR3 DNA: TGCAGTGCTGGACAGGGGGGCCAGCCCCAGCATTTT. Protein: CSAGQGGQPQHF.